This T cell receptor (beta chain) was obtained from a study of identical twins' blood T cells. The table lists this clonotype with a few counts. Sample barcodes were added at both library ends during cDNA synthesis. TCRdb passed the 5' RACE reads through MiXCR, listing each CDR3 protein once. The repertoire consists of fewer than 450,000 distinct CDR3 sequences, with about 28% occurring once and the leading ten covering 6.1%. Sequences were obtained from PBMCs. The receptor was derived from a woman between 18 and 55 years old in good health.

The CDR3: CSAIGTSLYGYTF. The CDR3 region has the DNA TGCAGTGCTATAGGCACCTCACTCTATGGCTACACCTTC. This chain links TRBV20-1 with TRBJ1-2; D call uncertain. The germline CDR1 and CDR2 sequences are DFQATT and SNEGSKA (reference sequence). V dropped 4 bases and J dropped 4 bases, with 13 bases sitting between them. The CDR3 has 13 amino acids.